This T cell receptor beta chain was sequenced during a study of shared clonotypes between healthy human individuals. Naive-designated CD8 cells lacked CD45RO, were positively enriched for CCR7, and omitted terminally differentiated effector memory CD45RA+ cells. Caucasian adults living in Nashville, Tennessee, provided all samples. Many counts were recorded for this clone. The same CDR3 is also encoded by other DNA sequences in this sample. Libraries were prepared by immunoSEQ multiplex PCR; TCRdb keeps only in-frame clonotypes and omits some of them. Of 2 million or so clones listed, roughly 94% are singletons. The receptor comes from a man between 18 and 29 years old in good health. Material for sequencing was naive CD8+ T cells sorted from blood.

This CDR3 reads CAWSVERNTEAFF. CDR3 DNA sequence: TGTGCCTGGAGTGTAGAACGGAACACTGAAGCTTTCTTT. This rearrangement joins TRBV30 to TRBJ1-1, with no clear D. This CDR3 is built from 13 residues. V was shortened by 0 bases and J by 1 base, with 6 bases between the two germline ends. Germline-derived CDR1 and CDR2 are GTSNPN and SVGIG (reference sequence).